The entry below gives a single T cell receptor beta chain sequence along with its context. There are many counts of this clonotype. Its antigen specificity is not known. Qualities for individual bases were not recorded, and no much larger clone is one base off. The CDR3 has 15 amino acids, counting the end cysteine and phenylalanine. The CDR3 DNA has 45 bases and is translated from base 1. Taken from the germline V gene, the CDR1 and CDR2 loops are SGDLS and YYNGEE. After removal of 0 bases from V and 6 bases from J, the junction retains 3 bases not matched to a gene. The entry originates in a study of T-cell reconstitution after alpha-beta-depleted transplantation in children (dated by TCRdb to the mid-2010s). The study in broad terms: The study quantitatively tracked T-cell immune reconstitution after TCRalphabeta/CD19-depleted allogeneic hematopoietic cell transplantation in children using TCR repertoire profiling. The research as a whole found: About two months after transplant, the apparently early recovery of alphabetaT-cell counts reportedly depended on just several hundred clones that had expanded rapidly and came from non-depleted graft cells. Over subsequent months, a decline in hyperexpanded clone frequencies was noted, and after one year, T-cell counts and TCRbeta diversity were mostly ascribed to newly produced T cells. In some patients, the high TCRbeta diversity seen at day 60 was put down to recipient T cells and intrathymic progenitors that had survived conditioning.

Libraries were constructed by PCR. The listed sequencing device is Illumina HiSeq 2500. Molecular barcoding was employed in the preparation of TCR libraries, with unique molecular identifiers being used to normalize TCRbeta repertoire quantification. The public reads were quality trimmed at Q25 with fastp and then assembled into clones with MiXCR by TCRdb, keeping productive beta chains. Duplicate CDR3 protein sequences are folded into a single record with the most common DNA and genes. The table for this sample lists around 30,000 distinct CDR3 sequences; more than 6% of them were counted only once. The leading ten clones occupy roughly 27% of the sample. In the paper's terms, the time point label means: day 60 (about 2 months) after transplantation. The meaning of the sample's treatment or condition label: allogeneic hematopoietic cell transplantation with graft depleted of TCRalphabeta T cells and CD19 B cells. TCRalphabeta/CD19-depleted allogeneic hematopoietic cell grafts were given to the transplant recipients, all of whom were children.

Sequencing used peripheral blood, obtained 60 days after TCRalphabeta/CD19-depleted stem cell transplant. The chain couples TRBV9 to TRBJ2-1; 10 bases in the middle match TRBD2. This sequence was found in a child younger than two who had a stem cell transplant for acute myeloid leukemia, so the T cells may come from the graft donor. The CDR3 here reads CASSVELAGLNEQFF. The sequenced DNA: TGTGCCAGCAGCGTAGAACTAGCGGGACTCAATGAGCAGTTCTTC.